Included here is one TCR beta chain sequence, with context. This specimen comes from a study of sequential checkpoint blockade in melanoma. Study-level background: Randomization was 1:1 between first-line nivolumab→ipilimumab and ipilimumab→nivolumab. After both sequences, patients received maintenance nivolumab.

Deletions cut 4 bases from V and 0 bases from J, with 16 bases between. The CDR3 sequence is 17 residues long. The germline gives CDR1 SGHVS, CDR2 FNYEAQ. Sequencing was performed with immunoSEQ multiplex PCR; in TCRdb, only in-frame clones are kept and a portion is missing. The sample records tens of thousands of clones, roughly 90% being singletons. The treatment denotes: randomized to nivolumab then ipilimumab (arm A) or the reverse (arm B). PBMC sorting kept live CD3+CD8+ cells without CD19 or CD56. This sequence was found in a human donor with melanoma. V usage is TRBV7-6 and J usage is TRBJ2-1, with D possibly TRBD2 on 6 matching bases. Source: CD8+ T cells sorted from blood (inferred from file names), taken from a patient given nivolumab and ipilimumab in sequence. Here the CDR3 DNA reads TGTGCCAGCAGCTATATAGCGGTCCCGAGCTCCTACAATGAGCAGTTCTTC. Its protein is CASSYIAVPSSYNEQFF.